The 31 T cell receptor beta chains listed next were all sequenced from one sample in a study of memory CD4+ T cells and cytomegalovirus serostatus (dated by TCRdb to between 2018 and 2020). Libraries were prepared through the immunoSEQ multiplex PCR assay. This immuneACCESS table, as held by TCRdb, lists in-frame sequences with V and J called but not all clones. Of the missing ones, under half trace to an unresolved V gene in checked studies; the others have no known cause. The sample table shows 84,000 or so clones, and over 80% are seen once. The ten largest clones represent roughly 0.79% of the sample. A FACSAria II was used to sort memory CD4+ T cells, defined as single viable CD3+CD4+CD8-CD45RO+ cells. The sequenced sample consisted of memory CD4+ T cells from blood. The receptors derive from an adult in good health and CMV-seronegative.

The genes are TRBV6-1 and TRBJ1-2; 8 positions match TRBD1. This CDR3 has 15 residues. CDR1 and CDR2 from the germline V gene are MNHNS and SASEGT. After removal of 2 bases from V and 3 bases from J, the junction contained 5 bases not matched to a gene. The CDR3 loop is CASSETGGTDYGYTF. CDR3 nucleotides: TGTGCCAGCAGTGAAACAGGGGGGACTGACTATGGCTACACCTTC.

The CDR3 region has the DNA TGCGCCAGCACCCCCCAGGGAAATAGCAATCAGCCCCAGCATTTT. Its translation is CASTPQGNSNQPQHF. The rearrangement links TRBV23-1 to TRBJ1-5; possible D gene TRBD1, 5 bases. TRBV23-1 is recorded as an ORF, its role being uncertain. The CDR3 is 15 amino acids. The ends were cut back, 7 bases at V and 0 bases at J, with 13 bases in the middle.

V and J are TRBV7-2 and TRBJ1-6; perhaps TRBD1 as D (5 bases). Germline V lookup: CDR1 SGHTA, CDR2 FQGNSA. The CDR3 is made up of 16 amino acids. V lost 5 bases and J 6 bases, leaving 17 bases between the germline ends. CDR3 amino acids: CASSLPVGQLNSPLHF. The CDR3 DNA is TGTGCCAGCAGCCTCCCAGTAGGACAACTTAATTCACCCCTCCACTTT.

This clone was seen a single time. The gene calls are TRBV30 and TRBJ1-3; D is unclear. The CDR3 has 13 residues. The germline V gene encodes CDR1 GTSNPN and CDR2 SVGIG (reference sequence). With 0 bases removed from V and 3 bases from J, the gap between germline ends came to 6 bases. The CDR3 DNA reads as TGTGCCTGGAGTGTGGCAAGTGGAAACACCATATATTTT. It encodes CAWSVASGNTIYF.

The chain uses TRBV5-4 and TRBJ2-4; 7 positions agree with TRBD1. This CDR3 region has 16 residues. The germline V gene has CDR1 SGHNT and CDR2 YYREEE (reference sequence). After removal of 3 bases from V and 0 bases from J, the junction contained 6 bases not matched to a gene. The CDR3 loop is CASSSGTAIAKNIQYF. For the CDR3, the DNA is TGTGCCAGCAGCTCCGGGACAGCTATAGCCAAAAACATTCAGTACTTC.

CDR3: CASSLVPGPSTDTQYF. The CDR3 DNA is TGTGCCAGCAGCTTAGTTCCGGGACCTAGCACAGATACGCAGTATTTT. The J gene is TRBJ2-3, the V gene TRBV7-9; D tentatively reads TRBD1 or TRBD2 (5 bases each). Per germline, CDR1 SEHNR and CDR2 FQNEAQ (reference sequence). V gave up 1 base and J gave up 0 bases, with 11 bases separating them. The CDR3 spans 16 residues.

V is TRBV10-3 and J is TRBJ2-1; unclear D gene. Between the trimmed V and J ends, which lost 3 bases and 3 bases, there was a span of 12 bases. The CDR3 loop spans 15 amino acids. The germline V gene encodes CDR1 ENHRY and CDR2 SYGVKD. The CDR3 region has the DNA TGTGCCATCAGTGAAAGTGCAATAGACTACAATGAGCAGTTCTTC. Protein sequence: CAISESAIDYNEQFF.

This clone was seen a few times. The chain couples TRBV11-3 to TRBJ2-3; either TRBD1 or TRBD2 may fit D (5 bases each). Germline values: CDR1 SGHNT, CDR2 YENEEA. The CDR3 is made up of 15 amino acids. V was pared by 5 bases and J by 1 base, with 13 bases between. Written as DNA, the CDR3 is TGTGCCAGCAGCCCACGGGGCAGCGGCACAGATACGCAGTATTTT. Protein: CASSPRGSGTDTQYF. Looking up the rest from reference TRBV11-3 and TRBJ2-3 gives the full variable domain: EAGVVQSPRYKIIEKKQPVAFWCNPISGHNTLYWYLQNLGQGPELLIRYENEEAVDDSQLPKDRFSAERLKGVDSTLKIQPAELGDSAVYLCASSPRGSGTDTQYFGPGTRLTVL.

This clone was seen more than once but under ten times. This CDR3 reads CASTVGNGNTIYF. The CDR3 DNA sequence: TGTGCCAGCACTGTTGGGAATGGAAACACCATATATTTT. This chain uses TRBV6-1 with TRBJ1-3; D is unresolved. Germline CDR1 is MNHNS and CDR2 is SASEGT. V gave up 7 bases and J gave up 3 bases, with 10 bases separating them. This CDR3 region has 13 residues.

The rearrangement joins TRBV5-1 to TRBJ2-3; D perhaps matches TRBD1 (5 bases). V was pared by 3 bases and J by 0 bases, with 14 bases between. There are 16 residues in the CDR3. The germline V gene has CDR1 SGHRS and CDR2 YFSETQ. CDR3 in amino acids: CASSSWGHSSTDTQYF. The CDR3 DNA follows: TGCGCCAGCAGCTCATGGGGCCATTCTAGCACAGATACGCAGTATTTT.

V and J are TRBV9 and TRBJ1-6, with 7 nucleotides matching TRBD1. The germline V gene has CDR1 SGDLS and CDR2 YYNGEE. Unmatched junction bases numbered 5, after V lost 0 bases and J lost 8 bases. There are 15 residues in the CDR3. In DNA form, the CDR3 reads TGTGCCAGCAGCGTAGTTGCAGGGGGTGATTCACCCCTCCACTTT. This sequence encodes CASSVVAGGDSPLHF.

The gene calls are TRBV19 and TRBJ1-2, with TRBD1 matching 10 bases. CDR3 size: 15 residues. V lost 10 bases and J lost 7; bases outside the gene matches: 15. Germline V lookup: CDR1 LNHDA, CDR2 SQIVND (reference sequence). The CDR3 loop is CATHSRQGASLGYTF. CDR3 nucleotide sequence: TGTGCCACCCACTCCCGACAGGGGGCTAGTCTTGGCTACACCTTC. Using reference TRBV19 and TRBJ1-2 for the parts outside the CDR3, the full variable domain is DGGITQSPKYLFRKEGQNVTLSCEQNLNHDAMYWYRQDPGQGLRLIYYSQIVNDFQKGDIAEGYSVSREKKESFPLTVTSAQKNPTAFYLCATHSRQGASLGYTFGSGTRLTVV.

V is TRBV5-6 and J is TRBJ1-2, with 8 bases aligning to TRBD1. The CDR3 is made up of 16 amino acids. V dropped 0 bases and J dropped 5; count of bases not matched to a gene: 9. Per germline, CDR1 SGHDT and CDR2 YYEEEE. Written as DNA, the CDR3 is TGTGCCAGCAGCTTGGCAGGGACAGGAGGGGCATATGGCTACACCTTC. Amino acids: CASSLAGTGGAYGYTF.

In this sample, this clone turned up a few times. This chain uses TRBV9 with TRBJ1-1; D is unresolved. The V and J ends lost 0 bases and 3 bases respectively, with 9 bases between them. Looked up from germline, CDR1 is SGDLS and CDR2 is YYNGEE. The CDR3 is 14 residues long. CDR3 loop: CASSVVGQDTEAFF. CDR3 in DNA: TGTGCCAGCAGCGTAGTCGGCCAAGACACTGAAGCTTTCTTT.

This clone was counted ten times or more. The V gene is TRBV5-5, the J gene TRBJ1-1; tentatively, D is TRBD1 (5 bases). V was shortened by 1 base and J by 0 bases, with 10 bases between the two germline ends. The CDR3 is 15 amino acids. CDR1 and CDR2 from the germline V gene are SGHKS and YYEKEE (reference sequence). Written as DNA, the CDR3 is TGTGCCAGCAGCTTGTTGCCAGGGCTGAACACTGAAGCTTTCTTT. Translated: CASSLLPGLNTEAFF.

The chain links TRBV7-2 to TRBJ2-7; no clear D gene. This CDR3 comprises 13 residues. V was clipped by 2 bases and J by 4 bases, with 9 bases between them. The germline gives CDR1 SGHTA, CDR2 FQGNSA. This CDR3 is CASSLQTSYEQYF. CDR3 coding DNA: TGTGCCAGCAGCTTACAGACTTCTTACGAGCAGTACTTC.

The V call is TRBV7-9, the J call TRBJ2-3, with 13 positions matching TRBD2. Trimming removed 1 base from V and 2 bases from J; junction bases left unmatched: 3. The CDR3 contains 17 residues. CDR1 and CDR2 from the germline V gene are SEHNR and FQNEAQ (reference sequence). The CDR3 here is CASSLGGLAGSTDTQYF. The CDR3 DNA sequence: TGTGCCAGCAGCTTAGGGGGACTAGCGGGGTCCACAGATACGCAGTATTTT.

This chain links TRBV28 with TRBJ1-4; 7 bases match TRBD1. Germline V gene sequence: CDR1 MDHEN, CDR2 SYDVKM. V was pared by 6 bases and J by 7 bases, with 2 bases of the junction left unmatched. This CDR3 comprises 12 residues. This CDR3 reads CASRGTAEKLFF. The CDR3 nucleotides are TGTGCCAGCAGAGGGACAGCTGAAAAACTGTTTTTT.

The chain links TRBV5-5 to TRBJ2-7; 10 bases fit TRBD2. CDR3 length: 16 amino acids. V shed 0 bases and J 4 bases; nucleotides not matched to a gene: 7. Per germline, CDR1 SGHKS and CDR2 YYEKEE (reference sequence). CDR3 nucleotide sequence: TGTGCCAGCAGCTTGGAGATAGCGGGGGGACGATACGAGCAGTACTTC. It specifies CASSLEIAGGRYEQYF.

The chain has TRBV1 and TRBJ2-2; TRBD2, the D gene given by the table, was not confirmed from the DNA. TRBV1 is flagged as a pseudogene. The length of the CDR3 is 16 residues. The CDR3 loop is CTSSHRDSQNTGELFF. The CDR3 DNA follows: TGCACCAGCAGCCACAGGGACTCCCAGAACACCGGGGAGCTGTTTTTT.

On this clone itself: This sample includes further DNA sequences coding for the same CDR3. The genes are TRBV27 and TRBJ1-1; 11 nucleotides match TRBD1. Trimming took 5 bases from V and 9 from J; bases not matched to a gene: 5. The CDR3 length is 13 residues. Per the germline V gene, CDR1 is MNHEY and CDR2 is SMNVEV (reference sequence). CDR3 loop: CASSLLDRGQAFF. In DNA, the CDR3 is TGTGCCAGCAGTCTTTTGGACAGGGGGCAAGCTTTCTTT.

The chain combines TRBV6-6 with TRBJ2-7; the D is unclear. Trimming removed 8 bases from V and 5 bases from J, with 16 bases in between. CDR3 length equals 13 residues. Germline V gene lookup returns CDR1 MNHNY and CDR2 SVGAGI (reference sequence). CDR3 amino acids: CASCHNRADEQYF. In DNA, the CDR3 is TGTGCCAGCTGCCACAACCGAGCCGACGAGCAGTACTTC.

The gene calls are TRBV7-2 and TRBJ1-1; the D is unclear. V was shortened by 3 bases and J by 4 bases, with 12 bases between the two germline ends. The CDR3 runs to 14 residues. Germline V gene lookup returns CDR1 SGHTA and CDR2 FQGNSA. CDR3 residues: CASSLAPSGTEAFF. CDR3 nucleotide sequence: TGTGCCAGCAGCTTGGCCCCATCGGGCACTGAAGCTTTCTTT.

About this clone: At one end, the junction sequence differs from germline, possibly due to a read error. The chain carries TRBV7-7 and TRBJ1-5, with 7 bases that match TRBD1. The CDR3 runs to 15 residues. The germline V gene encodes CDR1 SSHAT and CDR2 FNYEAQ (reference sequence). CDR3 DNA: TGTGCTAGCAGCTTAGGGTACAGGGGTACTCAGCCCCAGCATTTT. The encoded protein is CASSLGYRGTQPQHF.

The rearrangement joins TRBV5-1 to TRBJ1-1; D gene unclear. CDR1 is SGHRS, CDR2 YFSETQ, per germline. CDR3 length: 12 residues. Trimming stripped 5 bases from V and 1 base from J, with 6 bases between. The CDR3 region is CASRRENTEAFF. CDR3 nucleotide sequence: TGCGCCAGCAGACGTGAGAACACTGAAGCTTTCTTT.

Here the CDR3 reads CASRPGGTGDNYGYTF. CDR3 in DNA: TGTGCCAGCAGGCCTGGGGGAACAGGGGATAACTATGGCTACACCTTC. The rearrangement links TRBV28 to TRBJ1-2; 7 bases are shared with TRBD1. V shed 6 bases, J shed 1 base, and the junction held 11 bases outside the gene matches. CDR1 MDHEN and CDR2 SYDVKM come from the germline V gene. The CDR3 totals 16 residues.

This clone was found a few times. The chain recombines TRBV6-4 with TRBJ1-2; D is possibly TRBD1 (5 bases). The germline gives CDR1 MRHNA, CDR2 SNTAGT. The CDR3 length is 13 residues. V lost 4 bases and J 8 bases, leaving 14 bases between the germline ends. CDR3 protein: CASSVSGTTGYTF. The CDR3 DNA reads TGTGCCAGCAGTGTGAGTGGGACTACCGGCTACACCTTC.

The chain employs TRBV7-8 and TRBJ1-4, with TRBD1 identical over 8 bases. Trimming removed 1 base from V and 7 bases from J; junction bases left unmatched: 5. This CDR3 has 15 residues. From germline, CDR1 is SGHVS and CDR2 FQNEAQ. The chain's CDR3 is CASSLVTGETEKLFF. The CDR3 DNA is TGTGCCAGCAGCTTAGTGACAGGGGAGACTGAAAAACTGTTTTTT.

This sequence joins TRBV7-8 and TRBJ2-3; 7 nucleotides match TRBD1. CDR3 length: 14 amino acids. The V gene end was trimmed by 7 bases and the J gene end by 3 bases; junction bases not matched to a gene: 7. CDR1 is SGHVS and CDR2 is FQNEAQ in the germline V gene. CDR3 loop: CASTPRGRTDTQYF. The CDR3 DNA sequence: TGTGCCAGCACCCCCAGGGGGAGAACAGATACGCAGTATTTT.

The genes are TRBV6-4 and TRBJ1-1; unclear D gene. Trimming left V 4 bases short and J 2 bases short, with 8 bases between. The CDR3 is 13 amino acids. Germline V gene sequence: CDR1 MRHNA, CDR2 SNTAGT. DNA for the CDR3: TGTGCCAGCAGTGCCTCACCTAACACTGAAGCTTTCTTT. Translated: CASSASPNTEAFF.

CDR3 region: CASSWEGWALTF. As DNA, the CDR3 is TGTGCCAGCAGTTGGGAGGGGTGGGCCCTCACCTTC. This chain connects TRBV6-6 to TRBJ1-2, with D tentatively TRBD1 (5 bases). Looked up from germline, CDR1 is MNHNY and CDR2 is SVGAGI (reference sequence). V lost 4 bases to trimming and J lost 13 bases, with 16 bases between them. The CDR3 is 12 amino acids.